The present T cell receptor (beta chain) was sequenced within a study of CD8 T cells in ankylosing spondylitis. The CDR3 consists of 15 residues. In germline, CDR1 is LGHNA, CDR2 YSLEER. Overall study results and limits: Those disease-linked clones were CD8+; they were also relatively rare in peripheral blood.

TCRdb ran MiXCR on the 5' RACE reads and lists one entry per CDR3 protein. The sample lists over 130,000 distinct CDR3 sequences, around 43% occurring once. With regard to this clonotype: Antigen specificity is unknown. A read error may produce the germline difference seen at one junction end.

The sequence derives from a male donor with ankylosing spondylitis. The sequencing sample was made of synovial fluid, either unsorted or a sorted T cell fraction (not recorded which). The J gene is TRBJ2-1, the V gene TRBV4-3; D remains ambiguous. In nucleotides, the CDR3 is TGCGCCAGCAGTCAAGATTCCCGCTCCTACAATGAGCAGTTCTTC. Its protein product is CASSQDSRSYNEQFF.